The T cell receptor (beta chain) under discussion was sequenced for a study of cytomegalovirus exposure and HLA in healthy donors. The CDR3 length is 13 residues. CDR1 is ENHRY and CDR2 is SYGVKD in the germline V gene. The V segment lost 4 bases and the J segment 10 bases; nucleotides outside the gene matches: 7. The PCR had 60 Vbeta and 13 Jbeta primers. Repertoires were generated with immunoSEQ multiplex PCR, while TCRdb's copy carries only in-frame clones and drops some. Here the sample spans approximately 120,000 clones, 8% to 11% being singletons. The chain links TRBV10-3 to TRBJ1-5, with 7 bases lining up with TRBD1. The source is a woman in her late teens or twenties in good health and CMV-seropositive. The sample comprised PBMCs. The CDR3 here is CAISGGTDLPQHF. The CDR3 bases are TGTGCCATCAGTGGAGGGACAGACTTACCCCAGCATTTT.